Presented here are 24 T cell receptor beta chains from one specimen sequenced in a study of blood T cell repertoires in COVID-19. Here immunoSEQ multiplex PCR was the method, and the copy in TCRdb shows in-frame clones only, minus some. The sample includes roughly 240,000 clones, 82% seen only once; the top ten take about 1.9%. Sequencing was done on a sample of peripheral blood. Source of these receptors: a woman aged 80 or over with acute or convalescent COVID-19.

This clone was counted a single time. The chain joins TRBV12-3 or TRBV12-4 to TRBJ1-5; D call uncertain. The CDR3 consists of 13 residues. V lost 6 bases and J lost 4, with 10 bases in between. CDR3 sequence (DNA): TGTGCCAGCAGCCTCAGCGAGAATCAGCCCCAGCATTTT. Its protein product is CASSLSENQPQHF.

The V and J genes are TRBV28 and TRBJ2-3; a weak D match, TRBD2 (6 bases). V lost 2 bases to trimming and J lost 3 bases, with 9 bases between them. The CDR3 has 14 amino acids. Germline CDR1 reads MDHEN; CDR2 reads SYDVKM. The CDR3, as DNA: TGTGCCAGCAGTTTAGCGGGATCGACAGATACGCAGTATTTT. Amino acids: CASSLAGSTDTQYF. The entire variable domain, with the rest obtained from reference TRBV28 and TRBJ2-3, is as follows: DVKVTQSSRYLVKRTGEKVFLECVQDMDHENMFWYRQDPGLGLRLIYFSYDVKMKEKGDIPEGYSVSREKKERFSLILESASTNQTSMYLCASSLAGSTDTQYFGPGTRLTVL.

This chain uses TRBV6-4 with TRBJ1-2, with D possibly matching TRBD1 (5 bases). The CDR3 runs to 12 residues. The ends were cut back, 2 bases at V and 4 bases at J, with 5 bases in the middle. CDR1 MRHNA and CDR2 SNTAGT come from the germline V gene. CDR3: CASSDRGYGYTF. The CDR3 DNA is TGTGCCAGCAGTGACAGGGGCTATGGCTACACCTTC.

The chain couples TRBV30 to TRBJ2-3, with 11 bases aligning to TRBD2. V was clipped by 7 bases and J by 5 bases; unmatched bases: 5. CDR1 and CDR2 (germline): GTSNPN, SVGIG (reference sequence). The CDR3 is made up of 13 amino acids. CDR3 bases: TGTGCCTCGACTAGCGGGAATGGAGATACGCAGTATTTT. It is translated as CASTSGNGDTQYF.

This clone was counted a few times. The CDR3 loop is CSASKGPEDHGYTF. The CDR3, as DNA: TGCAGTGCTAGTAAGGGGCCCGAAGATCATGGCTACACCTTC. This chain connects TRBV20-1 to TRBJ1-2; the D gene is possibly TRBD1 (5 bases). Germline-derived CDR1 and CDR2 are DFQATT and SNEGSKA (reference sequence). The ends were cut back, 3 bases at V and 6 bases at J, with 17 bases in the middle. This CDR3 comprises 14 residues.

This chain connects TRBV28 to TRBJ2-5; TRBD1 matches at 10 bases. The CDR3 runs 13 residues. The germline V gene has CDR1 MDHEN and CDR2 SYDVKM. Unmatched junction bases numbered 3, after V lost 6 bases and J lost 5 bases. In DNA form, the CDR3 reads TGTGCCAGCAGGGGACAGGGGTACGAGACCCAGTACTTC. Encoded protein: CASRGQGYETQYF.

This sequence joins TRBV2 and TRBJ1-5, with 7 bases fitting TRBD1. Germline V gives CDR1 SNHLY, CDR2 FYNNEI. Germline trimming cut 4 bases from V and 3 bases from J; bases unmatched to any gene: 3. This CDR3 has 14 amino acids. This CDR3 reads CASSVQGHNQPQHF. As DNA, the CDR3 is TGTGCCAGCAGTGTACAGGGGCACAATCAGCCCCAGCATTTT.

A few counts support this clone. In DNA, the CDR3 is TGCAGTGCTAGAGCCGGGTCCGAGCAGTACTTC. Residues: CSARAGSEQYF. The gene calls are TRBV20-1 and TRBJ2-7; no firm D call. V was pared by 1 base and J by 6 bases, with 7 bases between. The CDR3 has 11 residues. In germline, CDR1 is DFQATT, CDR2 SNEGSKA (reference sequence).

This rearrangement joins TRBV6-5 to TRBJ2-7, with 7 nucleotides matching TRBD1. The CDR3 loop spans 14 amino acids. Trimming at V came to 7 bases and at J to 2 bases, leaving 8 bases not matched to a gene. Germline assignment: CDR1 MNHEY and CDR2 SVGAGI. The CDR3 loop is CASNTGTAAYEQYF. Written as DNA, the CDR3 is TGTGCCAGCAACACTGGGACAGCCGCCTACGAGCAGTACTTC.

The V call is TRBV28, the J call TRBJ1-2, with no clear D. In germline, CDR1 is MDHEN, CDR2 SYDVKM. Deletions cut 6 bases from V and 7 bases from J, with 9 bases between. The CDR3 has 11 amino acids. CDR3: CASSPSVGYTF. CDR3 in DNA: TGTGCCAGCAGCCCCTCTGTTGGCTACACCTTC.

This clone was observed a handful of times. The chain employs TRBV28 and TRBJ1-2, with 7 bases identical to TRBD1. The germline V gene encodes CDR1 MDHEN and CDR2 SYDVKM. The CDR3 is 12 amino acids. With V trimmed by 4 bases and J by 8 bases, 4 bases remained unmatched. The CDR3 here is CASSSTGVGYTF. As DNA, the CDR3 is TGTGCCAGCAGTTCAACAGGGGTCGGCTACACCTTC.

The chain has TRBV18 and TRBJ2-7; 9 bases are shared with TRBD1. The CDR3 consists of 15 residues. Trimming removed 3 bases from V and 3 bases from J; junction bases left unmatched: 6. Germline CDR1 and CDR2: KGHSH and LQKENI. The CDR3 is CASSPGTGTYYEQYF. CDR3 DNA: TGTGCCAGCTCACCGGGGACAGGGACCTACTACGAGCAGTACTTC.

The chain joins TRBV5-4 to TRBJ1-2; D not certain. The CDR3 runs 16 residues. V lost 0 bases and J lost 3, with 15 bases in between. The germline gives CDR1 SGHNT, CDR2 YYREEE (reference sequence). This CDR3 is CASSLVFQADYYGYTF. For the CDR3, the DNA is TGTGCCAGCAGCTTGGTCTTCCAGGCAGATTACTATGGCTACACCTTC.

The chain carries TRBV7-9 and TRBJ2-5, with 7 bases matching TRBD1. The CDR3 runs to 14 residues. The germline V gene has CDR1 SEHNR and CDR2 FQNEAQ (reference sequence). Trimming removed 4 bases from V and 1 base from J; junction bases left unmatched: 3. For the CDR3, the DNA is TGTGCCAGCAGCTCCCGGGACAGCCAAGAGACCCAGTACTTC. Translation gives CASSSRDSQETQYF.

The chain couples TRBV5-1 to TRBJ1-2, with 8 bases lining up with TRBD1. CDR1 and CDR2 (germline): SGHRS, YFSETQ. This CDR3 contains 15 residues. The ends lost 4 bases at V and 2 bases at J; junction bases unmatched: 7. The CDR3 region has the DNA TGCGCCAGCAGCCGTCTTGACAGGGGAAACTATGGCTACACCTTC. Amino acids: CASSRLDRGNYGYTF.

This chain links TRBV5-1 with TRBJ1-4; D is ambiguous. The length of the CDR3 is 15 residues. Germline CDR1 reads SGHRS; CDR2 reads YFSETQ. V was cut by 1 base and J by 0 bases, with 7 bases left in between. CDR3 sequence reads: CASSLSSATNEKLFF. CDR3 sequence (DNA): TGCGCCAGCAGCTTGTCGAGTGCAACTAATGAAAAACTGTTTTTT.

This chain uses TRBV12-3 or TRBV12-4 with TRBJ2-1, with unresolved D. Trimming took off 2 bases at V and 10 bases at J, with 12 bases between the two ends. CDR3 size: 13 residues. The CDR3 loop reads CASSLRSNNEQFF. For the CDR3, the DNA is TGTGCCAGCAGTTTACGATCTAATAACGAGCAGTTCTTC.

This chain links TRBV10-3 with TRBJ1-2; TRBD1 matches 9 bases. This CDR3 has 14 amino acids. V lost 6 bases, J lost 5 bases, and 7 bases stayed unmatched. Germline CDR1 is ENHRY and CDR2 is SYGVKD. The CDR3, as DNA: TGTGCCATCAGGCCGGGACAGGGAGGGTATGGCTACACCTTC. Translation: CAIRPGQGGYGYTF.

V gene TRBV18 combines with J gene TRBJ2-7; D may be TRBD2 (6 bases). Germline CDR1 and CDR2: KGHSH and LQKENI. Trimming shortened V by 0 bases and J by 0 bases, and 15 bases separated the two germline ends. The CDR3 is 17 residues long. The CDR3 loop is CASSPPKTSAYSYEQYF. DNA for the CDR3: TGTGCCAGCTCACCACCGAAGACTAGTGCGTACTCCTACGAGCAGTACTTC.

This rearrangement joins TRBV5-1 to TRBJ2-5, with 14 positions matching TRBD2. J gave up 0 bases and V 4 bases, and 8 bases lay outside the gene matches. The germline V gene encodes CDR1 SGHRS and CDR2 YFSETQ. This CDR3 region has 18 residues. The CDR3 nucleotides are TGCGCCAGCAGCCAGGGACTAGCGGGAGATGGGTACCAAGAGACCCAGTACTTC. Translating gives CASSQGLAGDGYQETQYF.

This clone was seen a few times. CDR3 residues: CASSQLAGADTDTQYF. The CDR3 DNA is TGCGCCAGCAGCCAACTAGCGGGAGCCGACACAGATACGCAGTATTTT. The rearrangement links TRBV4-3 to TRBJ2-3; 10 positions agree with TRBD2. The CDR3 contains 16 residues. Trimming removed 2 bases from V and 2 bases from J; junction bases left unmatched: 4. CDR1 LGHNA and CDR2 YSLEER come from the germline V gene.

The chain is built from TRBV19 and TRBJ1-5; the match to TRBD1 covers 8 bases. CDR3 length equals 14 residues. Germline-derived CDR1 and CDR2 are LNHDA and SQIVND (reference sequence). V lost 3 bases to trimming and J lost 7 bases; unmatched junction nucleotides: 5. The CDR3, as DNA: TGTGCCAGTAGTATTCAGGGGGCGGGCCAGCCCCAGCATTTT. The encoded protein is CASSIQGAGQPQHF.

The chain has TRBV19 and TRBJ1-5; D might be TRBD1 (5 bases). The CDR3 sequence is 15 residues long. The V gene's germline CDR1 is LNHDA and CDR2 SQIVND (reference sequence). V shed 3 bases and J shed 2 bases, with 11 bases lying between them. CDR3 DNA sequence: TGTGCCAGTAGTATGACGGGGGGGGGCAATCAGCCCCAGCATTTT. Encoded protein: CASSMTGGGNQPQHF. The variable domain in full, completed from reference TRBV19 and TRBJ1-5, reads DGGITQSPKYLFRKEGQNVTLSCEQNLNHDAMYWYRQDPGQGLRLIYYSQIVNDFQKGDIAEGYSVSREKKESFPLTVTSAQKNPTAFYLCASSMTGGGNQPQHFGDGTRLSIL.

The chain is built from TRBV7-2 and TRBJ2-1; D gene unclear. The V gene's germline CDR1 is SGHTA and CDR2 FQGNSA. The CDR3 is 14 residues long. The germline V and J ends were trimmed by 2 bases and 5 bases, with 10 bases remaining between them. Here the CDR3 reads CASSLMGWNNEQFF. Written as DNA, the CDR3 is TGTGCCAGCAGCTTAATGGGCTGGAACAATGAGCAGTTCTTC.